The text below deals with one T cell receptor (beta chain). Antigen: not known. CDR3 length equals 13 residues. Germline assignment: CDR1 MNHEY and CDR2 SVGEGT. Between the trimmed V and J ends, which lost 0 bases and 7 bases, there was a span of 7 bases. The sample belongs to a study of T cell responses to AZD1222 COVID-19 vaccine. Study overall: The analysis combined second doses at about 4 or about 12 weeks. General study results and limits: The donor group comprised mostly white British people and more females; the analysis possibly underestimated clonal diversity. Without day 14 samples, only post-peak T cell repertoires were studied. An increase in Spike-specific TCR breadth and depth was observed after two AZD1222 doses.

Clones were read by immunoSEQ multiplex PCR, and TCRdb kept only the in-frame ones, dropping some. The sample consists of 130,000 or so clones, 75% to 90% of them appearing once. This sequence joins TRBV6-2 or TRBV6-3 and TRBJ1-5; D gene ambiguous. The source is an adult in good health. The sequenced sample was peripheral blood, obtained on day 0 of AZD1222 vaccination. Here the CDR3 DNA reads TGTGCCAGCAGTTACTCGAACCTACAGCCCCAGCATTTT. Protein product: CASSYSNLQPQHF.